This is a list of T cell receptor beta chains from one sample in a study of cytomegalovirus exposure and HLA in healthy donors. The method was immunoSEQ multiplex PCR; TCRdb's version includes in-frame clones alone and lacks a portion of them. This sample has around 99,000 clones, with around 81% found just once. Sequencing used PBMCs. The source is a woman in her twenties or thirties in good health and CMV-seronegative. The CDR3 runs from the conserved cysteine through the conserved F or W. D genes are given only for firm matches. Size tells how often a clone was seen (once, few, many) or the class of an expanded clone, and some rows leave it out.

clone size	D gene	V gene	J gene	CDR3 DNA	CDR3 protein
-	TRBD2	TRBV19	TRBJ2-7	TGTGCCAGTAGTGGTACTAGCGGCGTGGGGGAGCAGTACTTC	CASSGTSGVGEQYF
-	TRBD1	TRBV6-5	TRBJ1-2	TGTGCCAGCAGTAAGCCCGGGGACAGGGATGGCTACACCTTC	CASSKPGDRDGYTF
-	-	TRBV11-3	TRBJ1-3	TGTGCCAGCAGCCGAACATCAGGAAACACCATATATTTT	CASSRTSGNTIYF
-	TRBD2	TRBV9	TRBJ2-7	TGTGCCAGCGGCCCTTTGCGGGGGGAGACCGAGCAGTACTTC	CASGPLRGETEQYF
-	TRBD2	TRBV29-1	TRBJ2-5	TGCAGCGTTGAACCGGGACTAGCGGACCGACGGGTAGGGACCCAGTACTTC	CSVEPGLADRRVGTQYF
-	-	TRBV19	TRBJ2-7	TGTGCCAGCCTGACCGACAAAAGCTCCTACGAGCAGTACTTC	CASLTDKSSYEQYF
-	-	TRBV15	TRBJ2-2	TGTGCCACCAGCAGAGATCTGGCAACCGGGGAGCTGTTTTTT	CATSRDLATGELFF
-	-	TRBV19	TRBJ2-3	TGTGCCAGTAGCCGGCGGCTAGGCGGCACAGATACGCAGTATTTT	CASSRRLGGTDTQYF
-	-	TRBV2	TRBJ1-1	TGTGCCAGCATTGGCTCCCAGGGAGCTTTCTTT	CASIGSQGAFF
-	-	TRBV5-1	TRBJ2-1	TGCGCCAGCAGCTTCCCCGGGGGAAAATACAATGAGCAGTTCTTC	CASSFPGGKYNEQFF
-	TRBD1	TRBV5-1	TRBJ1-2	TGCGCCAGCAGCTTGGCGGGGACAGGGGGAGGATCCTATGGCTACACCTTC	CASSLAGTGGGSYGYTF
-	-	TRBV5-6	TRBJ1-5	TGTGCCAGCAGCCACAACTCGGGGGGGTGGAATCAGCCCCAGCATTTT	CASSHNSGGWNQPQHF
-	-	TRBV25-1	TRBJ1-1	TGTGCCAGCAGTGGCCAAGGAGGGAACACTGAAGCTTTCTTT	CASSGQGGNTEAFF
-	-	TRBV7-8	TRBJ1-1	TGTGCCAGCAGCTTAGCGGTGTCAGGGAGGGATGCTTTCTTT	CASSLAVSGRDAFF
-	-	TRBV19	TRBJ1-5	TGCGCCAGTAGTATAGCCCCCACAGGGTCGGCTCAGCCCCAGCATTTT	CASSIAPTGSAQPQHF
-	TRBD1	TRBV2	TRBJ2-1	TGTGCCAGCAGTGAATTGGCAGGGGGTATCTATGAGCAGTTCTTC	CASSELAGGIYEQFF
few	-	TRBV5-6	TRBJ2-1	TGTGCCAGCAGCGAAGCTAATGAGCAGTTCTTC	CASSEANEQFF
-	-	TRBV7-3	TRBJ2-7	TGTGCCAGCAGTCCATTTTCCGGGAGAGTTCCTTACGAGCAGTACTTC	CASSPFSGRVPYEQYF
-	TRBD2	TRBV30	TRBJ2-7	TGTGCCTGGAGTGTCCCCTCCGGGACTACCTACGAGCAGTACTTC	CAWSVPSGTTYEQYF
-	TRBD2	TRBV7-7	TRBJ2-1	TGTGCCAGCAGCTTAGATTCCAGCGGGATCGTCAATGAGCAGTTCTTC	CASSLDSSGIVNEQFF
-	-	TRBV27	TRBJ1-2	TGTGCCAGCAGAAATCCGGGACAAAGAGATGGCTACACCTTC	CASRNPGQRDGYTF
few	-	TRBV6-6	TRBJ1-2	TGTGCCAGCCTAATGGACGGTCAAAGGGGTTATGGCTACACCTTC	CASLMDGQRGYGYTF
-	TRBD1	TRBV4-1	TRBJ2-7	TGCGCCAGCAGCCAATTGAGGGACAGCTCCTACGAGCAGTACTTC	CASSQLRDSSYEQYF
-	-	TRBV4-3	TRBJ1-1	TGCGCCAGCAGCCATAATCCACTCACTGAAGCTTTCTTT	CASSHNPLTEAFF
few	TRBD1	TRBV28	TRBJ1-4	TGTGCCAGCAGACAGGGGGCTTATGAAAAACTGTTTTTT	CASRQGAYEKLFF
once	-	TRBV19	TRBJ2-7	TGTGCCAGTAGTGTCGACCCCCTAGCACTCCGCGAGCAGTACTTC	CASSVDPLALREQYF